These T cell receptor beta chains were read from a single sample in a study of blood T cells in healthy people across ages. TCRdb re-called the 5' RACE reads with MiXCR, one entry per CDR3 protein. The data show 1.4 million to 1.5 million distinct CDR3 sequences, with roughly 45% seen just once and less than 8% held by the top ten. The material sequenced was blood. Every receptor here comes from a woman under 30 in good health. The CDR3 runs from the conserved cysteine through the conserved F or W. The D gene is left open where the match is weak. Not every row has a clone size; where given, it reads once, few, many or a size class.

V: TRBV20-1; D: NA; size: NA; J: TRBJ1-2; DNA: TGCAGTGCTAGAGATCAGAGCCTAGGGGGTATGCGTGACTACACCTTC; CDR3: CSARDQSLGGMRDYTF
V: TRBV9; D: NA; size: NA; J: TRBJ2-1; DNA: TGTGCCAGCAGCGTGGGGCTAAGCTCCTACAATGAGCAGTTCTTC; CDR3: CASSVGLSSYNEQFF
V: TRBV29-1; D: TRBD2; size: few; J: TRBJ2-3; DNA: TGCAGCGCGCGGGGGGGGGCTAGCACAGATACGCAGTATTTT; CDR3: CSARGGASTDTQYF
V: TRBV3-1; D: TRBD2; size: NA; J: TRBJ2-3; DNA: TGTGCCAGCAACCCTCTAGCGGGAACTAGCACAGATACGCAGTATTTT; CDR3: CASNPLAGTSTDTQYF
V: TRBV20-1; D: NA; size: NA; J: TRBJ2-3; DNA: TGCAGTGCTAGAGATATTCCCGGGACCGTCACAGATACGCAGTATTTT; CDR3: CSARDIPGTVTDTQYF
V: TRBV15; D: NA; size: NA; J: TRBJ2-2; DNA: TGTGCCACCAGCAGAGATCCAGTAGCGCAGGGGCTGTTTTTT; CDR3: CATSRDPVAQGLFF
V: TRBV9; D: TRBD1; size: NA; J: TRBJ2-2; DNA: TGTGCCAGCAGCGTAACACCGGGACAGGGTAACACCGGGGAGCTGTTTTTT; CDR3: CASSVTPGQGNTGELFF
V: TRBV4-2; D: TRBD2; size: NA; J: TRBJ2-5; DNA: TGTGCCAGCAGCCATTCGTCCGGGACTAGCGGCAACAATGTGCAGTACTTC; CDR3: CASSHSSGTSGNNVQYF
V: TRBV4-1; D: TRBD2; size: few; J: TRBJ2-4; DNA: TGCGCCAGCAGCCTCAGAACTAGCGGAGCCAAAAACATTCAGTACTTC; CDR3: CASSLRTSGAKNIQYF
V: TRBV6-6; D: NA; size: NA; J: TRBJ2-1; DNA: TGTGCCAGCAGGTACTCGAATTTGTGGGATGAGCAGTTCTTC; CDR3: CASRYSNLWDEQFF
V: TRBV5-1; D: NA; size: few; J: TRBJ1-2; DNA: TGCGCCAGCAGCTTGGCCAGCAATGGCTACACCTTC; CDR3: CASSLASNGYTF
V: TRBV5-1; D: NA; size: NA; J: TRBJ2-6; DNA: TGCGCCAGCTGTCCCTCTGGGGCCAACGTCCTGACTTTC; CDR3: CASCPSGANVLTF
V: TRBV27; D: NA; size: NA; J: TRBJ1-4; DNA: TGTGCCAGCGGTCAGGGACGGGGGAATAATGAAAAACTGTTTTTT; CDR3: CASGQGRGNNEKLFF
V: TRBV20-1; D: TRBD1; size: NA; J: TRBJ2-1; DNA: TGCAGTGCTAAGGGGGCGGATAATGAGCAGTTCTTC; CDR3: CSAKGADNEQFF
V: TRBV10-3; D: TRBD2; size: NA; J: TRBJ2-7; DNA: TGTGCCACCGTACTCAGTCGGACTAGCGGGAGCTACGAGCAGTACTTC; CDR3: CATVLSRTSGSYEQYF
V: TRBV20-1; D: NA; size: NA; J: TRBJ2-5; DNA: TGCAGTGCTAGAGATGATGGGACTTCGGTACGCCAAGAGACCCAGTACTTC; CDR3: CSARDDGTSVRQETQYF
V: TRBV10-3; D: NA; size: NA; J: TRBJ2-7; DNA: TGTGCCATCACCCAGGGCTACGAGCAGTACTTC; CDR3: CAITQGYEQYF
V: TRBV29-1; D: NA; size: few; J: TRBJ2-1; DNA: TGCAGCGTTGGCGGCGGAGCCTACAATGAGCAGTTCTTC; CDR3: CSVGGGAYNEQFF
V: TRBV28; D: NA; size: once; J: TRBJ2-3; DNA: TGTGCCAGCAGTTTTCTTGGGGGTCGGAGAAAAGCAGGTACGCAGTATTTT; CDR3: CASSFLGGRRKAGTQYF
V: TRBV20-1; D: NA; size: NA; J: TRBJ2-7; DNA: TGCAGTGCTAGTCAGAAGTCGGAGCAGTACTTC; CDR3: CSASQKSEQYF
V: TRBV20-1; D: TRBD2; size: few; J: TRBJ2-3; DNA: TGCAGTGCTAATAGACTAGCGAGTAGCACAGATACGCAGTATTTT; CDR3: CSANRLASSTDTQYF
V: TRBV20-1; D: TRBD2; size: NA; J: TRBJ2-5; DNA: TGCAGTGTCCTAGCGGGGGGGCCTGGAGAGACCCAGTACTTC; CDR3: CSVLAGGPGETQYF
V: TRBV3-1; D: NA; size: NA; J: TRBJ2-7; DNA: TGTGCCAGCAGCTGGGCATCTACCTCCTACGAGCAGTACTTC; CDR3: CASSWASTSYEQYF
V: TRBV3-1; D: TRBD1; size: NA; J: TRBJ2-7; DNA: TGTGCCAGCAGCCACGCGACCGGGACAGTCACCGCCTACGAGCAGTACTTC; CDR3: CASSHATGTVTAYEQYF
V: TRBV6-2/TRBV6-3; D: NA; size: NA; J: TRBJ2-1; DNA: TGTGCCAGCAGGCTCTCGCATTTACTCTCCTACAATGAGCAGTTCTTC; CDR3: CASRLSHLLSYNEQFF
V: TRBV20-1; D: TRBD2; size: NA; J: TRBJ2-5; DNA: TGCAGTGCTACTAGCGGGAGGACCGGAGAGACCCAGTACTTC; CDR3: CSATSGRTGETQYF
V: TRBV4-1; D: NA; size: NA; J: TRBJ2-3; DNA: TGCGCCAGCAGCCCGAGACGGGTGAGCACAGATACGCAGTATTTT; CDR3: CASSPRRVSTDTQYF
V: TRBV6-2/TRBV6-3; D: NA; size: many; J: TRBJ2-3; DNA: TGTGCCAGCAGTTCCAGCTCGGATACGCAGTATTTT; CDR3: CASSSSSDTQYF
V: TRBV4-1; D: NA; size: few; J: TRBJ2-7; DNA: TGCGCCAGCAGCCAAGATGGGGCGGGGAGACTCTACGAGCAGTACTTC; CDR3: CASSQDGAGRLYEQYF
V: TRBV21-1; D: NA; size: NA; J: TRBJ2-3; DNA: TGTACCAGCAGCAAAGGGGGACTCGGGGAATTCACGCAGTATTTT; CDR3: CTSSKGGLGEFTQYF
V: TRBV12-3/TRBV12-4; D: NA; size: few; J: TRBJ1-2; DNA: TGTGCCAGCAGTTTTTGGCAGGACTCTGAAGGCTACACCTTC; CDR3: CASSFWQDSEGYTF
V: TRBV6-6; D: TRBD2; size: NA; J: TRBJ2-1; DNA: TGTGCCAGCGCCCCCGGGGGGAGGGGCTATGAGCAGTTCTTC; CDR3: CASAPGGRGYEQFF
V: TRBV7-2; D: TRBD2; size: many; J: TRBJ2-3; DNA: TGTGCCACCGTCGTCTCTAGCGGGAGCACAGATACGCAGTATTTT; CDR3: CATVVSSGSTDTQYF
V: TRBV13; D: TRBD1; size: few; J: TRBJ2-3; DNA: TGTGCCAGCCGGTGGACAGGGAAGACAGATACGCAGTATTTT; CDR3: CASRWTGKTDTQYF
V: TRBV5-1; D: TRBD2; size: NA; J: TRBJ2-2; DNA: TGCGCCAGCAGCCCTCGGGGAGGGGTGAACACCGGGGAGCTGTTTTTT; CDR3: CASSPRGGVNTGELFF
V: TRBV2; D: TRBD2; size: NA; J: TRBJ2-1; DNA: TGTGCCGGCAGTGAGGCGGGGGGATCCTCGGATGAGCAGTTCTTC; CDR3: CAGSEAGGSSDEQFF
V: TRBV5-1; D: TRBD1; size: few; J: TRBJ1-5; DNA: TGCGCCAGCAGCTGGGACAGGGGGCAGCCCCAGCATTTT; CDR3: CASSWDRGQPQHF
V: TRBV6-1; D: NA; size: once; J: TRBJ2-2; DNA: TGTGCCACCGATCTGGCGGAAAGGAACACCGGGGAGCTGTTTTTT; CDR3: CATDLAERNTGELFF
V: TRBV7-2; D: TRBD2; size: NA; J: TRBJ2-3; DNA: TGTGCCAGCACCGAGACTAGCGGGAGATATGGTAGGAGAGATACGCAGTATTTT; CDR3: CASTETSGRYGRRDTQYF
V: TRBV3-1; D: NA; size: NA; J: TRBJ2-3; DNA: TGTGCCAGCAGCCCGGATCCAAGCACAGATACGCAGTATTTT; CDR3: CASSPDPSTDTQYF
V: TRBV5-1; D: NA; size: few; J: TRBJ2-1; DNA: TGCGCCAGCAGGAAGGCGGAGCCCTACAATGAGCAGTTCTTC; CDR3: CASRKAEPYNEQFF
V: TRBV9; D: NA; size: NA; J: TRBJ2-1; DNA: TGTGCCAGCAGCGCTGGCAGGACATCTTACAATGAGCAGTTCTTC; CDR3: CASSAGRTSYNEQFF
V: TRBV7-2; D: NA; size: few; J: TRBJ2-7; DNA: TGTGCCAGCAACGTAGATCGGTTCAACTACGAGCAGTACTTC; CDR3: CASNVDRFNYEQYF
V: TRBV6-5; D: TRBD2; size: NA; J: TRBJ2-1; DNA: TGTGCCAGCAGGGGCTCCGGCGGGAGAACTGAGCAGTTCTTC; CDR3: CASRGSGGRTEQFF
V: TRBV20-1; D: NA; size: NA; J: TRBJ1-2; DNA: TGCAGTGCCAGAGGGGAATTCAACAAAAAGATGGGTGGCTGCACCTTC; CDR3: CSARGEFNKKMGGCTF
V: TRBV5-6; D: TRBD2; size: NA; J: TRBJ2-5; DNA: TGTGCCAGCAGCTTCGGACTAGCGGGGATCCAAGAGACCCAGTACTTC; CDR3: CASSFGLAGIQETQYF
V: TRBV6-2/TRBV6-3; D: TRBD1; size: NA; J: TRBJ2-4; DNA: TGTGCCAGCATCCGGGACAGGGTGGTTAATGAGCAGTACTTC; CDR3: CASIRDRVVNEQYF
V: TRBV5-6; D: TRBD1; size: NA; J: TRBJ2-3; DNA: TGTACCAGCAGCTTACAGGGACAGACAATCACAGATACGCAGTATTTT; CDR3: CTSSLQGQTITDTQYF
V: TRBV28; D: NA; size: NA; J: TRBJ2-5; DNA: TGTGCCAGCACTTCTGCAGGACACCCGGGAGAGACCCAGTACTTC; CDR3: CASTSAGHPGETQYF
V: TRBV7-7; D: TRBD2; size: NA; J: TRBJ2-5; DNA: TGTGCCAGCAGCCCCGGGACTAGCGTACACAATGAGCAGTACTTC; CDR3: CASSPGTSVHNEQYF
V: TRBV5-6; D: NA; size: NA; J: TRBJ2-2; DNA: TGTGCCAGCAGCCTCATTTTTAACACCGGGGAGCTGTTTTTT; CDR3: CASSLIFNTGELFF
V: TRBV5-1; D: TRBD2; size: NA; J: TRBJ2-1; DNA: TGCGCCAGCCAACGACCCAGGACTAGCGGAGACAATGAGCAGTTCTTC; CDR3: CASQRPRTSGDNEQFF
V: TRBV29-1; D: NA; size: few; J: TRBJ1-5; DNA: TGCAGCGTTACTACAGCTCTATATAGCAATCAGCCCCAGCATTTT; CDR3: CSVTTALYSNQPQHF
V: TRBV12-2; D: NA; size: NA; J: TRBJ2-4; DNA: TGTGCAAGTCGCTTAGCGGCAGGGGGCCGGAAAGCCAAAAACATTCAGTATTTC; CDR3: CASRLAAGGRKAKNIQYF
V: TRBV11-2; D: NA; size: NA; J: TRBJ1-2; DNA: TGTGCCAGCAGCGAGGAATCGGTGTCCGATGGCTACACCTTC; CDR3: CASSEESVSDGYTF
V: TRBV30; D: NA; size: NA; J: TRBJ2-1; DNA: TGTGCCTGGAGTCGACAGGTGTACTACAATGAGCAGTTCTTC; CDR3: CAWSRQVYYNEQFF
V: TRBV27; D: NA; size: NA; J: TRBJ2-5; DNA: TGTGCCAGCAGTTTAGTGGGGGGTCAGTTGTATATTGAGCAGTACTTC; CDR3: CASSLVGGQLYIEQYF
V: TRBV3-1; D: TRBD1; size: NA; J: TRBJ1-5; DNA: TGTGCCAGCAGCCTCAGACAGGGGCAGATTCCTCAGCCCCAGCATTTT; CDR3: CASSLRQGQIPQPQHF
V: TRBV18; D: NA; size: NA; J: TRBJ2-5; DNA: TGTGCCAGCCCACCATTGGGAAAGGAGACCCAGTACTTC; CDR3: CASPPLGKETQYF